This entry lists 20 T cell receptor beta chains sequenced from one sample in a study of graft-versus-host responses after intestinal transplantation. The data were produced by immunoSEQ multiplex PCR, yet TCRdb's version contains in-frame clones alone and is incomplete. This repertoire shows some 55,000 clones, roughly 89% found once; its top ten account for roughly 5.5%. The sequencing used PBMCs, collected 650 to 680 days after intestinal transplant. Every receptor here comes from a human patient who received an intestinal transplant, so some T cells may come from the graft donor.

This clone was seen only once. The chain couples TRBV6-1 to TRBJ1-5, with TRBD1 matching over 10 bases. V trimming: 6 bases; J trimming: 7 bases; junction bases outside the gene matches: 3. Germline CDR1 and CDR2: MNHNS and SASEGT. The CDR3 covers 13 residues. CDR3 coding DNA: TGTGCCAGCAGCTGGGACAGGGGACAGCCCCAGCATTTT. Translated, it gives CASSWDRGQPQHF.

The V and J genes are TRBV7-9 and TRBJ1-1; no firm D call. This CDR3 spans 9 amino acids. Germline values: CDR1 SEHNR, CDR2 FQNEAQ (reference sequence). With 5 bases removed from V and 11 bases from J, the gap between germline ends came to 6 bases. The CDR3 DNA sequence: TGTGCCAGCAGCGTATCGGCTTTCTTT. Protein sequence: CASSVSAFF.

The chain has TRBV19 and TRBJ2-7, with 10 nucleotides matching TRBD2. The germline CDR1 and CDR2 sequences are LNHDA and SQIVND (reference sequence). The J segment lost 7 bases and the V segment lost 0 bases, leaving 6 bases of the junction unmatched. The CDR3 has 15 residues. The CDR3 here is CASSIDPRLAGEQYF. The CDR3 bases are TGTGCCAGTAGTATAGATCCGAGACTAGCGGGTGAGCAGTACTTC.

The chain carries TRBV6-6 and TRBJ2-4; unclear D gene. The CDR3 spans 16 residues. V lost 3 bases, J lost 0 bases, and 12 bases lay in between. Per the germline V gene, CDR1 is MNHNY and CDR2 is SVGAGI (reference sequence). For the CDR3, the DNA is TGTGCCAGCAGTTATAGGAGTAACACAGCCAAAAACATTCAGTACTTC. It encodes CASSYRSNTAKNIQYF.

The chain couples TRBV6-1 to TRBJ1-1, with D possibly being TRBD1 (5 bases). Trimming removed 6 bases from V and 1 base from J, with 9 bases in between. The CDR3 length is 13 residues. Germline V gives CDR1 MNHNS, CDR2 SASEGT. The CDR3 reads CASSTQGNTEAFF. The CDR3 DNA sequence: TGTGCCAGCAGCACTCAGGGGAACACTGAAGCTTTCTTT.

The V call is TRBV18, the J call TRBJ1-1; D is unresolved. Germline V lookup: CDR1 KGHSH, CDR2 LQKENI. The V end lost 0 bases, the J end lost 1 base, and 9 bases lay between the germline ends. CDR3 length equals 15 residues. The CDR3 reads CASSPPSQPNTEAFF. The CDR3, as DNA: TGTGCCAGCTCACCACCGTCACAGCCGAACACTGAAGCTTTCTTT. Full variable domain (rest looked up from reference TRBV18 and TRBJ1-1): NAGVMQNPRHLVRRRGQEARLRCSPMKGHSHVYWYRQLPEEGLKFMVYLQKENIIDESGMPKERFSAEFPKEGPSILRIQQVVRGDSAAYFCASSPPSQPNTEAFFGQGTRLTVV.

This chain joins TRBV4-1 and TRBJ2-7, with TRBD2 matching over 7 bases. The CDR3 loop spans 15 amino acids. With V trimmed by 1 base and J by 3 bases, 6 bases remained unmatched. The germline gives CDR1 MGHRA, CDR2 YSYEKL. CDR3 nucleotides: TGCGCCAGCAGCCAAGGGACTAGTCTGATCTACGAGCAGTACTTC. Its translation is CASSQGTSLIYEQYF.

The chain is built from TRBV2 and TRBJ1-1; D is unclear. This CDR3 is built from 13 residues. CDR1 and CDR2 from the germline V gene are SNHLY and FYNNEI. Between the trimmed V and J ends, which lost 1 base and 4 bases, there was a span of 7 bases. CDR3 nucleotide sequence: TGTGCCAGCAGTGAAGAGGATTTCACTGAAGCTTTCTTT. As protein: CASSEEDFTEAFF.

The chain uses TRBV11-2 and TRBJ1-1; no definite D call. The germline V and J ends were trimmed by 5 bases and 4 bases, with 11 bases remaining between them. CDR1 is SGHAT, CDR2 FQNNGV, per germline. The CDR3 runs to 13 residues. CDR3 coding DNA: TGTGCCAGCAGCCTTACGGTGGCCACTGAAGCTTTCTTT. Translating it yields CASSLTVATEAFF.

This chain links TRBV27 with TRBJ1-5; D unclear. Trimming shortened V by 2 bases and J by 3 bases, and 5 bases separated the two germline ends. This CDR3 comprises 13 residues. In germline, CDR1 is MNHEY, CDR2 SMNVEV (reference sequence). The CDR3 DNA reads as TGTGCCAGCAGTTTACGGCTCAATCAGCCCCAGCATTTT. It yields the protein CASSLRLNQPQHF.

The V gene is TRBV5-1, the J gene TRBJ2-2; D not certain. The germline CDR1 and CDR2 sequences are SGHRS and YFSETQ. The CDR3 has 15 residues. Trimming stripped 3 bases from V and 0 bases from J, with 9 bases between. The CDR3 loop is CASSWGPSNTGELFF. CDR3 bases: TGCGCCAGCAGCTGGGGTCCGTCGAACACCGGGGAGCTGTTTTTT.

The genes are TRBV27 and TRBJ1-4; D is unresolved. The CDR3 length is 16 residues. The germline V gene encodes CDR1 MNHEY and CDR2 SMNVEV (reference sequence). V shed 8 bases and J shed 0 bases, with 16 bases lying between them. The DNA for the CDR3 is TGTGCCAGCGGCCCGTTGGGATTTGCAACTAATGAAAAACTGTTTTTT. It translates to CASGPLGFATNEKLFF.

The genes are TRBV2 and TRBJ1-5; 7 bases are a match to TRBD1. Germline assignment: CDR1 SNHLY and CDR2 FYNNEI. V shed 3 bases and J 3 bases; nucleotides not matched to a gene: 5. The CDR3 has 15 residues. The CDR3 DNA follows: TGTGCCAGCAGTGAGCAGGGGGGGGACAATCAGCCCCAGCATTTT. This sequence encodes CASSEQGGDNQPQHF.

This clone was found once. The chain carries TRBV19 and TRBJ2-3, with 10 bases fitting TRBD2. V trimming: 9 bases; J trimming: 2 bases; junction bases outside the gene matches: 5. Per germline, CDR1 LNHDA and CDR2 SQIVND (reference sequence). This CDR3 is 14 amino acids long. CDR3 DNA: TGTGCCAGCGCGGGACTAGCGAACACAGATACGCAGTATTTT. It is translated as CASAGLANTDTQYF.

The rearrangement uses TRBV2 and TRBJ1-1; D remains ambiguous. There are 11 residues in the CDR3. V was shortened by 2 bases and J by 5 bases, with 3 bases between the two germline ends. Germline assignment: CDR1 SNHLY and CDR2 FYNNEI. CDR3 DNA: TGTGCCAGCAGTGAACTAACTGAAGCTTTCTTT. Amino acid sequence: CASSELTEAFF.

This clone was observed a handful of times. This rearrangement joins TRBV19 to TRBJ1-2, with a weak D call TRBD1 (6 bases). Germline values: CDR1 LNHDA, CDR2 SQIVND (reference sequence). Trimming stripped 5 bases from V and 2 bases from J, with 9 bases between. There are 13 residues in the CDR3. The CDR3 here is CASSSQGNYGYTF. The CDR3 DNA follows: TGTGCCAGTAGTTCGCAGGGGAACTATGGCTACACCTTC.

The chain recombines TRBV6-1 with TRBJ2-7; D is possibly TRBD1 (5 bases). The DNA end favors TRBJ2-1, so the J call may be wrong. This CDR3 is 19 amino acids long. Germline values: CDR1 MNHNS, CDR2 SASEGT. In DNA form, the CDR3 reads TGTGCCAGCAGTGAAGGGTTCCCCATCAGGGATTTTTCCTACAATGAGCAGTTCTTC. This gives the protein CASSEGFPIRDFSYNEQFF.

This chain connects TRBV28 to TRBJ1-5; D gene ambiguous. The CDR3 is 15 amino acids. Germline V gene data show CDR1 as MDHEN and CDR2 as SYDVKM. Trimming took off 5 bases at V and 7 bases at J, with 18 bases between the two ends. The DNA of the CDR3 is TGTGCCAGCAGTCCCCCGAGGCGGGGATACCAGCCCCAGCATTTT. Protein: CASSPPRRGYQPQHF. The whole variable domain, remainder taken from reference TRBV28 and TRBJ1-5, is DVKVTQSSRYLVKRTGEKVFLECVQDMDHENMFWYRQDPGLGLRLIYFSYDVKMKEKGDIPEGYSVSREKKERFSLILESASTNQTSMYLCASSPPRRGYQPQHFGDGTRLSIL.

V is TRBV10-1 and J is TRBJ2-2; D gene uncertain. The ends were cut back, 8 bases at V and 6 bases at J, with 10 bases in the middle. The CDR3 sequence is 12 residues long. Germline V lookup: CDR1 WNHNN, CDR2 SYGVQD (reference sequence). CDR3 residues: CASGFSAGELFF. The CDR3 DNA reads as TGCGCCAGCGGGTTCTCCGCCGGGGAGCTGTTTTTT.

V is TRBV7-8 and J is TRBJ1-2, with a tentative D call TRBD1 (5 bases). CDR3 length: 13 amino acids. The V gene's germline CDR1 is SGHVS and CDR2 FQNEAQ. V was shortened by 1 base and J by 7 bases, with 10 bases between the two germline ends. CDR3 loop: CASSLGQGGGYTF. The DNA of the CDR3 is TGTGCCAGCAGCTTAGGGCAGGGTGGTGGCTACACCTTC.